This T cell receptor beta chain comes out of a study of CD8 T cells in ankylosing spondylitis. Findings of the study overall: Disease-linked clones were reportedly significantly enriched in matched ankylosing spondylitis synovial fluid. A TCR beta motif made of eight highly homologous variants seemed typical of ankylosing spondylitis blood. Prior literature has documented some motif variants in synovial fluid and blood from reactive arthritis. Clones linked to the disease showed a CD8+ phenotype. They occurred at relatively low frequencies in peripheral blood.

Using its own MiXCR run on the 5' RACE reads, TCRdb lists one record per CDR3 protein. The sample yields about 400,000 distinct CDR3 sequences, approximately 22% seen once. The CDR3 covers 18 residues. The germline V gene has CDR1 MGHRA and CDR2 YSYEKL. V lost 0 bases and J lost 0, with 15 bases in between. This clonotype was detected only a few times. Its antigen is as yet unknown. This receptor was taken from a male donor with ankylosing spondylitis or in good health (not recorded which). The V and J genes are TRBV4-1 and TRBJ2-1, with D possibly TRBD2 on 5 matching bases. Sequenced material: blood, either unsorted or a sorted T cell fraction (not recorded which). CDR3 in amino acids: CASSQDLASGNSYNEQFF. The DNA of the CDR3 is TGCGCCAGCAGCCAAGATCTGGCCAGCGGAAACTCCTACAATGAGCAGTTCTTC.